This T cell receptor (beta chain) was sequenced in a study of T cell responses to AZD1222 COVID-19 vaccine. V lost 1 base and J lost 8; bases outside the gene matches: 8. CDR1 is KGHSH, CDR2 LQKENI, per germline. CDR3 length: 15 residues. About this clone: Its antigen is unidentified.

Findings and limits, study-wide: Unmutated variant regions are reportedly the target of nearly half of TCRs that are spike-specific. Spike-specific TCR breadth and depth went up after people got two AZD1222 doses. No day 14 peak samples; only post-peak repertoires were characterized. CD4 TCRs linked to vaccination spanned spike, dominating at 160-218 and 743-854.

Profiled with immunoSEQ multiplex PCR; TCRdb holds only in-frame clones, not every one. The table has 100,000 or so clones, roughly nine tenths seen once; the top ten hold roughly a sixth. The chain couples TRBV18 to TRBJ2-7, with 10 bases fitting TRBD2. The source was peripheral blood, collected on day 0 of AZD1222 vaccination. The TCR originated in an adult in good health. The CDR3 spells CASSPRASGSFQQYF. For the CDR3, the DNA is TGTGCCAGCTCACCACGGGCTAGCGGGAGTTTCCAGCAGTACTTC.